A selection of T cell receptor beta chains follows, all from one sample in a study of blood T cell repertoires in COVID-19. Assay: immunoSEQ multiplex PCR; the TCRdb copy retains only in-frame clones and omits some. The table shows around 400,000 clones, with roughly 90% occurring only once. Sequencing input: peripheral blood. The source is a middle-aged man with acute or convalescent COVID-19. The CDR3 runs from the conserved cysteine through the conserved F or W. D genes are given only for firm matches.

TRBV28	NA	TRBJ2-5	CASSRNLGAETQYF	TGTGCCAGCAGCCGGAACCTGGGGGCAGAGACCCAGTACTTC
TRBV6-4	NA	TRBJ2-3	CASSSGVGTDTQYF	TGTGCCAGCAGCTCGGGGGTGGGCACAGATACGCAGTATTTT
TRBV18	NA	TRBJ1-5	CASSPAGNQPQHF	TGTGCCAGCTCACCCGCGGGGAATCAGCCCCAGCATTTT
TRBV19	TRBD1	TRBJ1-6	CASSIDRVVSPLHF	TGTGCCAGTAGTATCGACAGGGTAGTTTCACCCCTCCACTTT
TRBV6-5	NA	TRBJ1-5	CASSYGHYRDGQPQHF	TGTGCCAGCAGTTACGGACACTACAGGGACGGTCAGCCCCAGCATTTT
TRBV6-6	NA	TRBJ2-5	CASSWREQETQYF	TGTGCCAGCAGTTGGAGGGAACAAGAGACCCAGTACTTC
TRBV19	TRBD2	TRBJ2-7	CASSTGTSGRSYEQYF	TGTGCCAGTAGTACCGGGACTAGCGGGAGGAGCTACGAGCAGTACTTC
TRBV4-1	TRBD1	TRBJ1-1	CASSQEGGHLNTEAFF	TGCGCCAGCAGCCAAGAAGGGGGCCACCTGAACACTGAAGCTTTCTTT
TRBV3-1/TRBV3-2	NA	TRBJ1-1	CASSQAGVRMNTEAFF	TGTGCCAGCAGCCAAGCCGGGGTGCGCATGAACACTGAAGCTTTCTTT
TRBV28	NA	TRBJ2-1	CASSFSGQGILDEQFF	TGTGCCAGCAGTTTCTCCGGGCAGGGCATTCTGGATGAGCAGTTCTTC
TRBV30	NA	TRBJ1-2	CAWSPTTRLPYGYTF	TGTGCCTGGAGTCCAACTACCCGGCTGCCCTATGGCTACACCTTC
TRBV24-1	TRBD1	TRBJ1-5	CATSGTDYSNQPQHF	TGTGCCACCAGCGGGACAGATTATAGCAATCAGCCCCAGCATTTT